This record covers a single T cell receptor (beta chain). The antigen remains unidentified. The data belong to a study of early T cells in non-severe SARS-CoV-2 infection. As for the study in general: The sequenced material was bulk RNA from unsorted whole blood, and its chains were unpaired. Overall study results and limits: Lookups in VDJdb leaned toward anti-spike CD8 responses and missed private and CD4 specificities.

Each cDNA molecule carried a unique molecular identifier. One entry per CDR3 protein, called by TCRdb with MiXCR from the 5' RACE reads. The table lists 40,000 or so distinct CDR3 sequences, 5% to 6% of them singletons. The V gene's germline CDR1 is SGHNT and CDR2 YENEEA. This CDR3 has 14 residues. The germline V and J ends were trimmed by 8 bases and 0 bases, with 12 bases remaining between them. This specimen consisted of whole blood, obtained at baseline. The chain carries TRBV11-3 and TRBJ2-3; weak D call: TRBD2 (5 bases). The receptor was isolated from an adult who was a healthcare worker with PCR-confirmed SARS-CoV-2 infection or an uninfected control (not recorded which). The CDR3 loop reads CASGLGESTDTQYF. CDR3 sequence (DNA): TGTGCCAGCGGTCTTGGGGAGAGCACAGATACGCAGTATTTT. The whole variable domain, remainder taken from reference TRBV11-3 and TRBJ2-3, is EAGVVQSPRYKIIEKKQPVAFWCNPISGHNTLYWYLQNLGQGPELLIRYENEEAVDDSQLPKDRFSAERLKGVDSTLKIQPAELGDSAVYLCASGLGESTDTQYFGPGTRLTVL.